Presented here are 23 T cell receptor beta chains from one specimen sequenced in a study of CD8 T cells in ankylosing spondylitis. TCRdb reanalysed the 5' RACE reads using MiXCR and keeps one entry per CDR3 protein. The table shows under 300,000 distinct CDR3 sequences, with about 11% occurring only once. Sequenced input: blood, either unsorted or a sorted T cell fraction (not recorded which). The receptors were sampled from a male donor with ankylosing spondylitis or in good health (not recorded which).

This rearrangement joins TRBV28 to TRBJ2-2, with D maybe TRBD1 (5 bases). V was clipped by 5 bases and J by 2 bases, with 15 bases between them. CDR3 length: 16 residues. The germline CDR1 and CDR2 sequences are MDHEN and SYDVKM. The CDR3 nucleotides read TGTGCCAGCAGTCCGTCGAGACAGATAAACACCGGGGAGCTGTTTTTT. Its protein product is CASSPSRQINTGELFF.

Ten or more counts support this clonotype. The CDR3 nucleotides are TGTGCCAGCAGTGGTAAAGATACGCAGTATTTT. It encodes CASSGKDTQYF. The J gene is TRBJ2-3, the V gene TRBV6-1; D ambiguous. In germline, CDR1 is MNHNS, CDR2 SASEGT. Trimming took off 4 bases at V and 5 bases at J, with 4 bases between the two ends. This CDR3 region has 11 residues.

This clonotype was seen a few times. The rearrangement uses TRBV6-5 and TRBJ2-7, with a possible D match to TRBD1 (5 bases). V shed 0 bases and J shed 3 bases, with 15 bases lying between them. The CDR3 is 16 residues long. Per the germline V gene, CDR1 is MNHEY and CDR2 is SVGAGI. The CDR3 nucleotides read TGTGCCAGCAGTTACTCAGGGGCAGGCCCGAACTACGAGCAGTACTTC. Its translation: CASSYSGAGPNYEQYF.

This clonotype was counted at least ten times. The gene calls are TRBV29-1 and TRBJ2-1; D tentatively reads TRBD1 or TRBD2 (5 bases each). The CDR3 loop spans 12 amino acids. V dropped 7 bases and J dropped 5 bases, with 12 bases sitting between them. CDR1 SQVTM and CDR2 ANQGSEA come from the germline V gene. In DNA form, the CDR3 reads TGCAGCGCCAGGGACGGCAACAATGAGCAGTTCTTC. Translation: CSARDGNNEQFF.

This clonotype was recorded at least ten times. The V call is TRBV12-3 or TRBV12-4, the J call TRBJ1-2; 8 nucleotides line up with TRBD1. The length of the CDR3 is 13 residues. The junction had 5 bases not matched to a gene; V was cut back by 5 bases and J by 6 bases. CDR3 amino acids: CASSVQGEDGYTF. As DNA, the CDR3 is TGTGCCAGCAGTGTACAGGGGGAGGATGGCTACACCTTC.

The table lists this clonotype with many counts. CDR3 sequence (DNA): TGTGCCATCAGTGGGGAGGGCCCCTACAATGAGCAGTTCTTC. Translated: CAISGEGPYNEQFF. V usage is TRBV10-3 and J usage is TRBJ2-1; 7 nucleotides agree with TRBD2. With V trimmed by 4 bases and J by 2 bases, 2 bases remained unmatched. Germline V CDR1 and CDR2: ENHRY, SYGVKD. The CDR3 is 14 amino acids.

Ten or more counts support this clonotype. V usage is TRBV5-1 and J usage is TRBJ2-2, with a weak D call TRBD1 (6 bases). Germline-derived CDR1 and CDR2 are SGHRS and YFSETQ. Trimming stripped 4 bases from V and 6 bases from J, with 13 bases between. The CDR3 runs to 14 residues. CDR3 region: CASSPKQGSGELFF. In DNA, the CDR3 is TGCGCCAGCAGCCCCAAACAGGGATCCGGGGAGCTGTTTTTT. The full variable domain, completed using reference TRBV5-1 and TRBJ2-2, is KAGVTQTPRYLIKTRGQQVTLSCSPISGHRSVSWYQQTPGQGLQFLFEYFSETQRNKGNFPGRFSGRQFSNSRSEMNVSTLELGDSALYLCASSPKQGSGELFFGEGSRLTVL.

Many counts were recorded for this clonotype. This chain uses TRBV12-3 or TRBV12-4 with TRBJ2-2; D may be TRBD1 or TRBD2 (5 bases each). Trimming cost V 5 bases and J 6 bases, with 13 bases left between them. The CDR3 is 14 residues long. The CDR3 bases are TGTGCCAGCAGTCCGGGGACCAAAGCCGGGGAGCTGTTTTTT. It translates to CASSPGTKAGELFF.

This clonotype was detected only a few times. V gene TRBV6-1 combines with J gene TRBJ2-7; D remains unclear. Trimming took off 2 bases at V and 10 bases at J, with 12 bases between the two ends. This CDR3 is built from 12 residues. Germline CDR1 MNHNS, CDR2 SASEGT. The CDR3 here is CASSEYPTEQYF. The CDR3 coding sequence is TGTGCCAGCAGTGAATACCCTACGGAACAGTACTTC.

This clonotype was recorded many times. The rearrangement links TRBV12-3 or TRBV12-4 to TRBJ2-5; 8 bases fit TRBD2. Trimming removed 8 bases from V and 4 bases from J; junction bases left unmatched: 15. CDR3 length: 16 residues. The CDR3 DNA reads TGTGCCAGCCCTAAGGAGACAGTCGGGAGGGGAGAGACCCAGTACTTC. As protein: CASPKETVGRGETQYF.

The table lists this clonotype with many counts. The chain employs TRBV20-1 and TRBJ2-5; the D gene is possibly TRBD2 (5 bases). Looked up from germline, CDR1 is DFQATT and CDR2 is SNEGSKA (reference sequence). The CDR3 consists of 14 residues. The V end was cut by 1 base, the J end by 0 bases, with 9 bases between. The CDR3 spells CSARGTGYQETQYF. CDR3 coding DNA: TGCAGTGCTAGAGGAACGGGGTACCAAGAGACCCAGTACTTC.

The V and J genes are TRBV7-2 and TRBJ2-1; maybe TRBD2 (5 bases). V lost 4 bases, J lost 6 bases, and 13 bases lay in between. The germline V gene encodes CDR1 SGHTA and CDR2 FQGNSA. CDR3 length equals 14 residues. CDR3 DNA: TGTGCCAGCAGCTCCCCCCGGACTGCCAATGAGCAGTTCTTC. Protein: CASSSPRTANEQFF.

This clonotype was counted ten times or more. V and J are TRBV9 and TRBJ2-3, with D unclear. Germline CDR1 reads SGDLS; CDR2 reads YYNGEE. The CDR3 loop spans 12 amino acids. With 3 bases removed from V and 2 bases from J, the gap between germline ends came to 4 bases. CDR3 amino acids: CASSGTTDTQYF. Here the CDR3 DNA reads TGTGCCAGCAGCGGGACCACAGATACGCAGTATTTT.

This clonotype occurred many times. The V gene is TRBV20-1, the J gene TRBJ1-4; 7 nucleotides match TRBD1. Unmatched junction bases numbered 2, after V lost 6 bases and J lost 1 base. The CDR3 extends over 13 amino acids. Germline V lookup: CDR1 DFQATT, CDR2 SNEGSKA (reference sequence). The CDR3 here is CSAPGGTNEKLFF. CDR3 DNA sequence: TGCAGTGCCCCAGGGGGAACTAATGAAAAACTGTTTTTT.

This clonotype occurred many times. CDR3 protein: CASTSRQAYEQYF. The CDR3 DNA is TGTGCCAGCACCTCTAGGCAAGCCTACGAGCAGTACTTC. The chain joins TRBV12-3 or TRBV12-4 to TRBJ2-7; D ambiguous. The V end lost 7 bases, the J end lost 2 bases, and 12 bases lay between the germline ends. The CDR3 is made up of 13 amino acids.

This clonotype was observed many times. The J gene is TRBJ1-1, the V gene TRBV29-1; 9 bases align to TRBD1. The junction had 7 bases not matched to a gene; V was cut back by 6 bases and J by 5 bases. Germline CDR1 and CDR2: SQVTM and ANQGSEA. The CDR3 is 13 residues long. In nucleotides, the CDR3 is TGCAGCGTAATGACAGGGGGGATGACTGAAGCTTTCTTT. Residues: CSVMTGGMTEAFF.

This clonotype was observed at least ten times. The V and J genes are TRBV10-3 and TRBJ2-1; 8 nucleotides match TRBD1. V gave up 3 bases and J gave up 2 bases; unmatched junction bases: 9. Per the germline V gene, CDR1 is ENHRY and CDR2 is SYGVKD. CDR3 length: 17 residues. DNA for the CDR3: TGTGCCATCAGTGATCCACGGGGACAGGAGACCTACAATGAGCAGTTCTTC. It translates to CAISDPRGQETYNEQFF.

This clonotype occurred many times. The DNA of the CDR3 is TGCGCCAGCAGCTTGGGACAGGGGACGCAGCCCCAGCATTTT. Amino acid sequence: CASSLGQGTQPQHF. The chain couples TRBV5-1 to TRBJ1-5, with 8 bases that match TRBD1. V was clipped by 0 bases and J by 7 bases; unmatched bases: 3. The CDR3 spans 14 residues. Per the germline V gene, CDR1 is SGHRS and CDR2 is YFSETQ.

Comments on this clonotype: A single base separates this from a much larger clone, so it may be a read error. The J gene is TRBJ2-1, the V gene TRBV12-3 or TRBV12-4; D unresolved. Trimming took off 4 bases at V and 10 bases at J, with 8 bases between the two ends. The CDR3 has 11 residues. CDR3 DNA: TGTGCCAGCAGTTCGAGGTCCGAGCAGTTCTTC. Encoded protein: CASSSRSEQFF.

This clonotype was observed a handful of times. CDR3 nucleotide sequence: TGTGCCAGCAGTGAGAGTTGGGGTTTGAACACCGGGGAGCTGTTTTTT. Translating it yields CASSESWGLNTGELFF. V is TRBV6-1 and J is TRBJ2-2; D not resolved. Germline CDR1 is MNHNS and CDR2 is SASEGT. Trimming removed 3 bases at V and 1 base at J, with 12 bases between. The CDR3 runs to 16 residues.

This clonotype was detected a few times. The rearrangement links TRBV7-6 to TRBJ1-1; D is unresolved. The CDR3 consists of 15 residues. V was pared by 4 bases and J by 1 base, with 13 bases between. CDR1 and CDR2 (germline): SGHVS, FNYEAQ. This chain's CDR3 is CASSSPGLKNTEAFF. The CDR3 DNA reads TGTGCCAGCAGCTCCCCCGGGCTGAAGAACACTGAAGCTTTCTTT.

The J gene is TRBJ1-5, the V gene TRBV6-1; 10 bases line up with TRBD1. J gave up 0 bases and V 4 bases, and 6 bases lay outside the gene matches. CDR1 is MNHNS and CDR2 is SASEGT in the germline V gene. The CDR3 extends over 17 amino acids. DNA for the CDR3: TGTGCCAGCAGTGGACAGGGGGCCCTAGATAGCAATCAGCCCCAGCATTTT. Its translation: CASSGQGALDSNQPQHF.

The rearrangement links TRBV20-1 to TRBJ2-1, with 7 positions matching TRBD1. The trim removed 3 bases at V and 2 bases at J, leaving 7 bases unmatched. CDR1 and CDR2 from the germline V gene are DFQATT and SNEGSKA (reference sequence). There are 15 residues in the CDR3. The CDR3 loop is CSARMLGQPYNEQFF. CDR3 nucleotides: TGCAGTGCTAGGATGCTGGGACAGCCCTACAATGAGCAGTTCTTC.